This TCR beta chain was profiled in a study of PD-L1 blockade in urothelial cancer listed by TCRdb under 2017. Regarding the study in general: Therapy was started in about 2014 for all patients, and atezolizumab 1,200 mg was administered intravenously every 3 weeks. Blood samples were analyzed at two time points: 3 weeks after treatment start (second dose) and 6 weeks after treatment start. The study was an exploratory multi-omic analysis of somatic, immune and clinical correlates of response to PD-L1 blockade with atezolizumab in urothelial cancer. An ECOG performance status of 0 or 1 was recorded for the patients, and 0 to 3 prior chemotherapy regimens had been received by the patients. Pretreatment tumor samples, along with matched peripheral blood collected serially before and after atezolizumab treatment, underwent TCR sequencing. Under ten patients reached durable clinical benefit, while about 19 patients did not. Durable clinical benefit meant progression-free survival longer than 6 months, and TCR features were also tested against progression-free and overall survival. About nine tenths of the roughly 29 patients were males with bladder-origin urothelial cancer, and about 65% of the roughly 30 reported a prior smoking history. A median of about 140,000 T cells and approximately 86,000 unique TCRs was obtained from blood samples, and a median clonality of around 0.08 was observed. Under 30 patients had pretreatment blood TCR-seq, about 24 had at least one posttreatment blood collection, and about 24 had tumor TCR-seq. In the same patients who had TCR sequencing, pretreatment tumors also underwent whole exome sequencing and RNA sequencing.

Synthetic TCR analog templates were spiked into each PCR to estimate absolute template abundance from read counts. TCRbeta CDR3 regions were amplified from genomic DNA with bias-controlled V and J gene primers using the immunoSEQ assay. Sequencing of rearranged TCRbeta segments was done at approximately 20X coverage. The original pipeline was this. Sequencing errors were corrected by clustering, and CDR3s were annotated against IMGT so that V, D and J genes could be assigned. Only productive TCRbeta rearrangements were used in downstream analyses, excluding out-of-frame or stop-codon sequences. To compute clonality, Shannon entropy was normalized by the log of the number of unique productive sequences and then subtracted from one. Clones differing between time points or between blood and tumor were identified by Fisher's exact test with Benjamini-Hochberg correction at adjusted p below 0.01. As stored in TCRdb, this immuneACCESS dataset retains in-frame rearrangements with V and J assigned. A fraction of the clones does not appear; measured against another copy, unresolved V genes explain less than half of the discrepancy, and the remainder lacks a known reason. Clone size and the V and J calls come from that table; the DNA yielded D and trimming. Present in this sample are around 70,000 clones, around four fifths of which were seen just once. Of the sample, approximately 5% is held by the ten largest clones.

Turning to this clone: Its antigen has not been determined. Per-base qualities were not stored, and no clone one base away is much larger.

Taken from cysteine to phenylalanine, the CDR3 has 14 residues. Only CDR3 DNA is held: 42 bases, read in frame from base 1. CDR1 SQVTM and CDR2 ANQGSEA are derived from the germline V gene. Relative to germline, V is missing 4 bases and J is missing 6 bases, with 8 bases of the junction outside any gene match. What the research found in general, with its limitations: Improved progression-free and overall survival was found to be associated with pretreatment peripheral blood TCR clonality below the median. Greater expansion of tumor-associated TCR clones in peripheral blood 3 weeks after the start of treatment was observed in patients with durable benefit (n of about 20, p = 0.022). Because the sample size was small (n ≈ 30) and many exploratory analyses were performed, the results are intended to be hypothesis-generating.

The cohort included 25 to 35 patients with locally advanced or metastatic urothelial carcinoma who were treated at Memorial Sloan Kettering on a trial protocol. Peripheral blood mononuclear cells were collected from each patient pretreatment and during treatment, giving between 1 and 8 total time points per patient. The Qiagen DNeasy Blood extraction kit was used to purify genomic DNA from total PBMCs and from tumor samples. PBMCs were collected pretreatment and during treatment, and were isolated and stored as previously described. Specimen: PBMCs, collected around atezolizumab (anti-PD-L1) treatment. The rearrangement combines TRBV29-1 with TRBJ2-7, and 11 junctional nucleotides match TRBD1. This TCR derives from an older man with urothelial cancer. The DNA sequence follows: TGCAGCGTTGCCCCTGGACAGGGGGCTGGCGAGCAGTACTTC. Its coded protein is CSVAPGQGAGEQYF.